Below are 26 T cell receptor beta chains sequenced from a single sample in a study of T cells after yellow fever vaccination. TCRdb passed the 5' RACE reads through MiXCR, listing each CDR3 protein once. The repertoire includes 500,000 to 550,000 distinct CDR3 sequences, 21% of them detected once, and about 15% sits in the top ten. The starting material was PBMCs, obtained around 3 weeks after the first yellow fever vaccination. All receptors derive from a man between 18 and 29 years old who received the YFV17D yellow fever vaccine.

This clonotype was seen many times. This chain joins TRBV6-1 and TRBJ2-3, with 8 bases that match TRBD2. This CDR3 region has 13 residues. Germline V CDR1 and CDR2: MNHNS, SASEGT. The trim removed 11 bases at V and 2 bases at J, leaving 6 bases unmatched. The CDR3 DNA sequence: TGTGCCGCTCAGCGGGGGCCCACAGATACGCAGTATTTT. It specifies CAAQRGPTDTQYF.

This clonotype turned up a few times. V gene TRBV7-2 combines with J gene TRBJ2-1; D is uncertain. The CDR3 is made up of 12 amino acids. Trimming removed 2 bases from V and 8 bases from J, with 7 bases in between. Germline V CDR1 and CDR2: SGHTA, FQGNSA. The chain's CDR3 is CASSLRQDEQFF. CDR3 DNA sequence: TGTGCCAGCAGCTTAAGGCAGGATGAGCAGTTCTTC.

V and J are TRBV27 and TRBJ1-2, with D maybe TRBD1 (5 bases). V lost 2 bases, J lost 5 bases, and 15 bases lay in between. This CDR3 has 15 residues. Germline loops: CDR1 MNHEY, CDR2 SMNVEV (reference sequence). The CDR3 sequence is CASSLIRGGRYGYTF. The DNA for the CDR3 is TGTGCCAGCAGTTTAATTCGGGGGGGAAGATATGGCTACACCTTC.

The chain has TRBV6-1 and TRBJ1-1, with D possibly being TRBD1 (5 bases). This CDR3 is built from 16 residues. Germline V gene data show CDR1 as MNHNS and CDR2 as SASEGT. The V end lost 8 bases, the J end lost 0 bases, and 19 bases lay between the germline ends. CDR3 sequence reads: CASAPRDSFMNTEAFF. The DNA of the CDR3 is TGTGCCAGCGCACCCCGGGACTCCTTCATGAACACTGAAGCTTTCTTT.

The sample holds a few counts of this clonotype. The chain has TRBV30 and TRBJ2-1; D is perhaps TRBD1 or TRBD2 (5 bases each). CDR1 GTSNPN and CDR2 SVGIG come from the germline V gene (reference sequence). The ends were cut back, 7 bases at V and 1 base at J, with 14 bases in the middle. CDR3 size: 14 residues. The CDR3 coding sequence is TGTGCCTCCCTTTGGAGGACATCCTACAATGAGCAGTTCTTC. Residues: CASLWRTSYNEQFF.

This chain joins TRBV12-5 and TRBJ2-1; 10 bases line up with TRBD2. CDR3 size: 17 residues. Trimming cost V 0 bases and J 5 bases; bases outside gene matches: 7. The germline V gene encodes CDR1 LGHNT and CDR2 FRNRAP. In nucleotides, the CDR3 is TGTGCTAGTGGTTTGGTACTGAGCGGGGGGGTAAACAATGAGCAGTTCTTC. It yields the protein CASGLVLSGGVNNEQFF.

The chain carries TRBV12-3 or TRBV12-4 and TRBJ2-5, with D possibly being TRBD2 (6 bases). V was shortened by 5 bases and J by 9 bases, with 13 bases between the two germline ends. This CDR3 comprises 12 residues. CDR3 nucleotide sequence: TGTGCCAGCAGTGTCGGGGGAAGGGCCCAGTACTTC. This codes for CASSVGGRAQYF.

This clonotype appeared a few times. The V call is TRBV12-3 or TRBV12-4, the J call TRBJ1-1; possible D gene TRBD1, 5 bases. The V end lost 8 bases, the J end lost 1 base, and 14 bases lay between the germline ends. This CDR3 comprises 14 residues. In DNA form, the CDR3 reads TGTGCCAGCGGAGTGGGGCAGACGAACACTGAAGCTTTCTTT. It codes for CASGVGQTNTEAFF.

This clonotype was recorded many times. The gene calls are TRBV9 and TRBJ2-1; TRBD2 is a possible D gene (6 bases). CDR3 length: 14 amino acids. Trimming took off 3 bases at V and 1 base at J, with 8 bases between the two ends. From germline, CDR1 is SGDLS and CDR2 YYNGEE. The CDR3 nucleotides are TGTGCCAGCAGCGGTAGCGGATCCTACAATGAGCAGTTCTTC. It translates to CASSGSGSYNEQFF.

The chain employs TRBV25-1 and TRBJ2-7, with D uncertain. Trimming removed 9 bases at V and 2 bases at J, with 11 bases between. Germline CDR1 is MGHDK and CDR2 is SYGVNS. This CDR3 is built from 12 residues. CDR3 protein: CASRGATYEQYF. Here the CDR3 DNA reads TGTGCCAGTCGCGGTGCGACCTACGAGCAGTACTTC.

This clonotype was seen a handful of times. This rearrangement joins TRBV25-1 to TRBJ1-1; the D is unclear. V lost 4 bases to trimming and J lost 10 bases, with 10 bases between them. This CDR3 has 11 amino acids. Looked up from germline, CDR1 is MGHDK and CDR2 is SYGVNS. CDR3 amino acids: CASSGRVGAFF. In DNA, the CDR3 is TGTGCCAGCAGTGGGCGGGTTGGAGCTTTCTTT.

On this clonotype itself: A junction end diverges from the germline sequence, so it may reflect a read error. The V call is TRBV5-1, the J call TRBJ2-3; D might be TRBD2 (7 bases). The CDR3 contains 14 residues. The V gene's germline CDR1 is SGHRS and CDR2 YFSETQ. This chain's CDR3 is CASSLRGPTDTQYF. CDR3 nucleotides: TGTGCCAGCAGCTTGCGGGGGCCCACAGATACGCAGTATTTT.

This clonotype has a handful of counts. This chain joins TRBV6-2 or TRBV6-3 and TRBJ2-1; the D call may be TRBD1 or TRBD2 (6 bases each). Germline CDR1 MNHEY, CDR2 SVGEGT. There are 16 residues in the CDR3. Trimming shortened V by 6 bases and J by 0 bases, and 15 bases separated the two germline ends. The CDR3 sequence is CASSSRGPSSYNEQFF. The CDR3 nucleotides read TGTGCCAGCAGCTCCCGGGGGCCGAGCTCCTACAATGAGCAGTTCTTC.

This sequence joins TRBV28 and TRBJ2-3, with 7 bases lining up with TRBD2. The length of the CDR3 is 16 residues. CDR1 MDHEN and CDR2 SYDVKM come from the germline V gene. The junction had 11 bases not matched to a gene; V was cut back by 7 bases and J by 1 base. The CDR3 here is CASTTAGVRGTDTQYF. In nucleotides, the CDR3 is TGTGCCAGCACGACGGCGGGGGTGAGGGGCACAGATACGCAGTATTTT.

This clonotype was detected ten times or more. V is TRBV5-1 and J is TRBJ2-5; 10 bases align to TRBD1. The V segment lost 7 bases and the J segment 4 bases; nucleotides outside the gene matches: 4. Germline values: CDR1 SGHRS, CDR2 YFSETQ. The CDR3 extends over 13 amino acids. DNA for the CDR3: TGCGCCAGCGGCGACAGGGGGCTAGAGACCCAGTACTTC. It specifies CASGDRGLETQYF.

This rearrangement joins TRBV20-1 to TRBJ1-5; 7 bases align to TRBD1. The germline CDR1 and CDR2 sequences are DFQATT and SNEGSKA (reference sequence). The CDR3 consists of 15 residues. V trimming: 6 bases; J trimming: 5 bases; junction bases outside the gene matches: 13. The CDR3 DNA follows: TGCAGTGCCCGATCCCCGGACAGGCTCCATCAGCCCCAGCATTTT. It is translated as CSARSPDRLHQPQHF.

The chain carries TRBV6-1 and TRBJ1-1; the D gene is possibly TRBD1 (5 bases). There are 13 residues in the CDR3. Trimming cost V 6 bases and J 4 bases, with 12 bases left between them. Germline assignment: CDR1 MNHNS and CDR2 SASEGT. This CDR3 is CASRLRVATEAFF. For the CDR3, the DNA is TGTGCCAGCAGGCTCAGGGTAGCCACTGAAGCTTTCTTT.

This chain uses TRBV27 with TRBJ1-2; D perhaps matches TRBD1 (5 bases). The CDR3 has 13 amino acids. Germline CDR1 and CDR2: MNHEY and SMNVEV (reference sequence). V lost 3 bases and J 7 bases, leaving 12 bases between the germline ends. The CDR3 DNA reads TGTGCCAGCAGTTTGCGGCATCAGGGTGGCTACACCTTC. Protein product: CASSLRHQGGYTF.

The chain uses TRBV7-2 and TRBJ2-1; D not certain. The CDR3 consists of 13 residues. Germline values: CDR1 SGHTA, CDR2 FQGNSA. V was pared by 1 base and J by 9 bases, with 10 bases between. The CDR3 nucleotides are TGTGCCAGCAGCTTAGTCAGTGTAGCTGAGCAGTTCTTC. Protein product: CASSLVSVAEQFF.

The chain combines TRBV29-1 with TRBJ1-1; tentative D call: TRBD1 (6 bases). Between the trimmed V and J ends, which lost 2 bases and 1 base, there was a span of 11 bases. This CDR3 is 14 amino acids long. The germline V gene encodes CDR1 SQVTM and CDR2 ANQGSEA. The CDR3 loop is CSVEPGAANTEAFF. In DNA, the CDR3 is TGCAGCGTTGAACCGGGGGCGGCGAACACTGAAGCTTTCTTT.

This clonotype came up a few times. V usage is TRBV7-9 and J usage is TRBJ2-2, with 10 nucleotides matching TRBD2. The germline gives CDR1 SEHNR, CDR2 FQNEAQ (reference sequence). J gave up 4 bases and V 10 bases, and 6 bases lay outside the gene matches. The CDR3 is made up of 14 amino acids. CDR3 protein: CATQRGGLTGELFF. DNA of the CDR3: TGTGCCACCCAGCGGGGGGGGCTCACCGGGGAGCTGTTTTTT.

This chain uses TRBV28 with TRBJ1-4; D gene uncertain. The V end was cut by 3 bases, the J end by 7 bases, with 12 bases between. This CDR3 comprises 14 residues. CDR1 and CDR2 from the germline V gene are MDHEN and SYDVKM. CDR3 protein: CASSFGEVLEKLFF. In DNA, the CDR3 is TGTGCCAGCAGTTTCGGGGAGGTACTTGAAAAACTGTTTTTT.

This clonotype has more than one count but fewer than ten. The chain has TRBV5-5 and TRBJ1-1; D is ambiguous. Per germline, CDR1 SGHKS and CDR2 YYEKEE (reference sequence). Trimming removed 0 bases at V and 3 bases at J, with 9 bases between. CDR3 length: 14 amino acids. The CDR3 reads CASSLAARHTEAFF. In DNA form, the CDR3 reads TGTGCCAGCAGCTTGGCCGCCAGACACACTGAAGCTTTCTTT. Combining the CDR3 with reference TRBV5-5 and TRBJ1-1 gives the whole variable domain DAGVTQSPTHLIKTRGQQVTLRCSPISGHKSVSWYQQVLGQGPQFIFQYYEKEERGRGNFPDRFSARQFPNYSSELNVNALLLGDSALYLCASSLAARHTEAFFGQGTRLTVV.

The J gene is TRBJ2-1, the V gene TRBV20-1; TRBD2 is a possible D gene (6 bases). The CDR3 totals 14 residues. Trimming pared 5 bases from V and 10 bases from J, leaving 21 bases between. CDR1 DFQATT and CDR2 SNEGSKA come from the germline V gene (reference sequence). The CDR3 DNA reads as TGCAGTGCTTCAACCGGGACTTCCCCCCAGGAGCAGTTCTTC. It encodes CSASTGTSPQEQFF.

In its sample, this clonotype was seen many times. The chain employs TRBV20-1 and TRBJ1-1; unclear D gene. Looked up from germline, CDR1 is DFQATT and CDR2 is SNEGSKA (reference sequence). CDR3 length: 15 residues. V was clipped by 1 base and J by 1 base, with 13 bases between them. The CDR3 DNA reads TGCAGTGCTAGAGGTCCCCGGGCGGCGAACACTGAAGCTTTCTTT. This translates into CSARGPRAANTEAFF.

In this sample, this clonotype turned up a few times. This rearrangement joins TRBV20-1 to TRBJ2-1, with TRBD2 identical over 12 bases. The V gene end was trimmed by 7 bases and the J gene end by 4 bases; junction bases not matched to a gene: 8. The CDR3 has 15 residues. The germline CDR1 and CDR2 sequences are DFQATT and SNEGSKA (reference sequence). CDR3 loop: CSVPLAGGDYNEQFF. The CDR3 region has the DNA TGCAGTGTTCCCCTAGCGGGGGGGGATTACAATGAGCAGTTCTTC.